The rows below give T cell receptor beta chains drawn from one sample of a study of brain T cells in children with intractable seizures. Here immunoSEQ multiplex PCR was the method, and the copy in TCRdb shows in-frame clones only, minus some. The table lists fewer than 80,000 clones, approximately 94% of them singletons. Sequenced here: peripheral blood, sampled at surgery. The receptors originated from a boy less than two years old with focal cortical dysplasia and intractable seizures. The CDR3 runs from the conserved cysteine through the conserved F or W. The D gene is left open where the match is weak. Size tells how often a clone was seen (once, few, many) or the class of an expanded clone, and some rows leave it out.

clone size,D gene,V gene,J gene,CDR3 protein,CDR3 DNA
-,TRBD2,TRBV5-4,TRBJ2-5,CASSLLGGGANQETQYF,TGTGCCAGCAGCTTGCTGGGCGGGGGGGCAAACCAAGAGACCCAGTACTTC
-,-,TRBV10-3,TRBJ1-2,CATEQGPRDGYTF,TGTGCCACCGAGCAAGGGCCTCGGGATGGCTACACCTTC
once,-,TRBV5-6,TRBJ1-2,CASSLALQYYGYTF,TGTGCCAGCAGCTTGGCCTTACAGTACTATGGCTACACCTTC
-,-,TRBV6-5,TRBJ1-1,CASGWTQNTEAFF,TGTGCCAGCGGATGGACACAGAACACTGAAGCTTTCTTT
-,TRBD1,TRBV4-3,TRBJ2-5,CASSQDRTGSQETQYF,TGCGCCAGCAGCCAAGACAGGACAGGGTCACAAGAGACCCAGTACTTC
-,-,TRBV29-1,TRBJ1-1,CSVESQGRGTEAFF,TGCAGCGTTGAATCTCAAGGGAGGGGCACTGAAGCTTTCTTT
-,-,TRBV5-4,TRBJ2-2,CASENTGELFF,TGTGCCAGTGAGAACACCGGGGAGCTGTTTTTT
-,TRBD1,TRBV18,TRBJ1-6,CASSVRQGANSPLHF,TGTGCCAGCTCAGTCCGACAGGGCGCCAATTCACCCCTCCACTTT
-,-,TRBV27,TRBJ2-2,CASSFSPNTGELFF,TGTGCCAGCAGTTTTAGTCCGAACACCGGGGAGCTGTTTTTT
-,-,TRBV6-4,TRBJ2-3,CASSDSSVDTQYF,TGTGCCAGCAGTGACTCTAGCGTGGATACGCAGTATTTT
-,-,TRBV9,TRBJ2-1,CASSVEVLPYNEQFF,TGTGCCAGCAGCGTAGAGGTCCTTCCCTACAATGAGCAGTTCTTC
-,TRBD1,TRBV11-3,TRBJ1-2,CASSLTSLTGEYGYTF,TGTGCCAGCAGCTTAACATCATTAACAGGGGAGTATGGCTACACCTTC
-,-,TRBV27,TRBJ2-7,CASSSARGYEQYF,TGTGCCAGCAGTTCCGCCAGGGGCTACGAGCAGTACTTC
-,TRBD2,TRBV5-4,TRBJ2-3,CASSLGLAGATDTQYF,TGTGCCAGCAGCTTGGGACTAGCGGGAGCTACAGATACGCAGTATTTT
-,TRBD2,TRBV2,TRBJ2-3,CASSEERGPDTQYF,TGTGCCAGCAGTGAAGAGCGGGGGCCAGATACGCAGTATTTT
-,-,TRBV19,TRBJ1-5,CASSIDPPLAYSNQPQHF,TGTGCCAGTAGTATAGATCCCCCTCTGGCCTATAGCAATCAGCCCCAGCATTTT
once,-,TRBV6-4,TRBJ2-2,CASKGDRNTGELFF,TGTGCCAGCAAGGGAGACAGGAACACCGGGGAGCTGTTTTTT
-,TRBD2,TRBV7-9,TRBJ2-1,CASSSRLAGGYNEQFF,TGTGCCAGCAGCTCAAGACTAGCGGGGGGGTACAATGAGCAGTTCTTC
-,TRBD1,TRBV7-2,TRBJ2-2,CASSPDRGSAGELFF,TGTGCCAGCAGCCCGGACAGGGGGTCCGCCGGGGAGCTGTTTTTT
-,-,TRBV2,TRBJ2-7,CASRSTSIGNEQYF,TGTGCCAGCAGGAGTACTAGCATCGGCAACGAGCAGTACTTC
-,-,TRBV3-1/TRBV3-2,TRBJ2-1,CASSHLSGEQNNEQFF,TGTGCCAGCAGCCACTTATCGGGGGAGCAAAACAATGAGCAGTTCTTC
-,-,TRBV27,TRBJ2-7,CATPRELGSYEQYF,TGTGCCACACCCCGGGAATTGGGCTCCTACGAGCAGTACTTC
-,-,TRBV6-5,TRBJ2-3,CASSYRPEGVHSF,TGTGCCAGCAGTTACCGCCCGGAAGGCGTTCACAGTTTT
-,TRBD2,TRBV5-8,TRBJ2-5,CASSAGLAGGQGETQYF,TGTGCCAGCAGCGCGGGACTAGCGGGGGGTCAAGGGGAGACCCAGTACTTC
-,TRBD1,TRBV5-1,TRBJ1-5,CASSFFLSAGGQPTSNQPQHF,TGCGCCAGCAGCTTTTTCCTTTCAGCCGGGGGACAGCCCACTAGCAATCAGCCCCAGCATTTT
-,-,TRBV10-3,TRBJ2-3,CAISEGPNTDTQYF,TGTGCCATCAGTGAGGGACCAAACACAGATACGCAGTATTTT
-,TRBD2,TRBV11-2,TRBJ2-5,CASSSGLAGGQETQYF,TGTGCCAGCAGCTCCGGACTAGCGGGGGGCCAAGAGACCCAGTACTTC
-,TRBD2,TRBV7-9,TRBJ2-2,CASSSGTSGTGELFF,TGTGCCAGCAGCAGTGGGACTAGCGGGACCGGGGAGCTGTTTTTT
once,TRBD1,TRBV9,TRBJ2-1,CASSVDIDDRGYYNEQFF,TGTGCCAGCAGCGTAGACATCGACGACAGGGGTTATTACAATGAGCAGTTCTTC
-,-,TRBV19,TRBJ1-4,CATLGFATNEKLFF,TGTGCCACGTTGGGTTTTGCAACTAATGAAAAACTGTTTTTT
-,TRBD1,TRBV19,TRBJ2-7,CARKTGGIYEQYF,TGTGCCAGAAAGACAGGGGGAATTTACGAGCAGTACTTC
-,-,TRBV3-1/TRBV3-2,TRBJ2-1,CASSQDGGSTKRQFF,TGTGCCAGCAGCCAAGATGGTGGGTCGACCAAAAGGCAGTTCTTC
-,-,TRBV3-1/TRBV3-2,TRBJ2-7,CASSQGRAREQYF,TGTGCCAGCAGCCAAGGACGGGCCCGGGAGCAGTACTTC
-,-,TRBV7-9,TRBJ2-7,CASSLSRDGYEQYF,TGTGCCAGCAGCTTATCTCGGGACGGTTACGAGCAGTACTTC
-,-,TRBV27,TRBJ2-2,CASSPLFMSGAGELFF,TGTGCCAGCAGTCCCCTATTTATGTCGGGGGCCGGGGAGCTGTTTTTT
-,TRBD1,TRBV6-5,TRBJ2-1,CASSRGQGNNEQFF,TGTGCCAGCAGCCGGGGACAGGGAAACAATGAGCAGTTCTTC
-,-,TRBV7-2,TRBJ1-6,CASSLALALGQYNSPLHF,TGTGCCAGCAGCTTAGCACTAGCTTTAGGGCAGTATAATTCACCCCTCCACTTT
-,-,TRBV3-1/TRBV3-2,TRBJ2-1,CASSQKRDHWGPYNEQFF,TGTGCCAGCAGCCAGAAAAGGGACCACTGGGGACCCTACAATGAGCAGTTCTTC
-,TRBD2,TRBV6-6,TRBJ2-3,CASSQLAGGDHRTDTQYF,TGTGCCAGCAGTCAACTGGCGGGGGGAGACCACAGGACAGATACGCAGTATTTT
-,-,TRBV27,TRBJ2-7,CASCLGGTVFGEQYF,TGTGCCAGCTGCCTCGGCGGGACAGTTTTTGGCGAGCAGTACTTC
-,-,TRBV4-1,TRBJ1-1,CASRSPSGGTNTEAFF,TGCGCCAGCAGATCTCCCTCAGGAGGGACGAACACTGAAGCTTTCTTT
-,-,TRBV5-5,TRBJ1-1,CASAFGSVGDTEAFF,TGTGCCTCAGCGTTTGGGTCCGTGGGGGACACTGAAGCTTTCTTT
-,-,TRBV4-2,TRBJ2-3,CASSQDGLGDTQYF,TGTGCCAGCAGCCAAGATGGCCTCGGAGATACGCAGTATTTT
-,-,TRBV10-1,TRBJ2-1,CASSEGLDEQFF,TGCGCCAGCAGCGAGGGGCTCGATGAGCAGTTCTTC
-,-,TRBV6-1,TRBJ2-7,CASSEFPGTSYEQYF,TGTGCCAGCAGTGAGTTTCCGGGGACCTCCTACGAGCAGTACTTC
few,TRBD1,TRBV28,TRBJ1-3,CASSVGTVVNTIYF,TGTGCCAGCAGTGTCGGGACAGTTGTAAACACCATATATTTT
-,-,TRBV6-1,TRBJ1-6,CASSENRARVDSPLHF,TGTGCCAGCAGTGAAAACCGGGCCAGGGTTGATTCACCCCTCCACTTT
-,TRBD1,TRBV27,TRBJ1-4,CASSSPTGQLFF,TGTGCCAGCAGTTCCCCGACAGGGCAACTGTTTTTT
once,-,TRBV9,TRBJ1-6,CASSVGRENSPLHF,TGTGCCAGCAGCGTTGGCAGAGAGAATTCACCCCTCCACTTT
-,-,TRBV3-1/TRBV3-2,TRBJ1-4,CASRQQGAEGKLFF,TGTGCCAGCAGACAACAGGGCGCGGAAGGAAAACTGTTTTTT
-,-,TRBV12-5,TRBJ2-7,CASGFWGVTWEQYF,TGTGCTAGTGGTTTTTGGGGGGTAACATGGGAGCAGTACTTC
-,-,TRBV4-2,TRBJ2-2,CASPEHNTGELFF,TGTGCCAGCCCGGAGCATAACACCGGGGAGCTGTTTTTT
-,-,TRBV7-6,TRBJ2-7,CASSLVRDNSYEQYF,TGTGCCAGCAGCTTAGTGCGGGACAACTCCTACGAGCAGTACTTC
-,-,TRBV6-2/TRBV6-3,TRBJ1-2,CASSYRRRQDGYTF,TGTGCCAGCAGTTACAGGAGAAGGCAGGATGGCTACACCTTC
-,-,TRBV9,TRBJ2-1,CASSVVTSSYNEQFF,TGTGCCAGCAGCGTAGTTACCAGCTCCTACAATGAGCAGTTCTTC
-,TRBD2,TRBV20-1,TRBJ2-7,CSASRSSGIEQYF,TGCAGTGCTAGTCGGAGTAGCGGGATCGAGCAGTACTTC